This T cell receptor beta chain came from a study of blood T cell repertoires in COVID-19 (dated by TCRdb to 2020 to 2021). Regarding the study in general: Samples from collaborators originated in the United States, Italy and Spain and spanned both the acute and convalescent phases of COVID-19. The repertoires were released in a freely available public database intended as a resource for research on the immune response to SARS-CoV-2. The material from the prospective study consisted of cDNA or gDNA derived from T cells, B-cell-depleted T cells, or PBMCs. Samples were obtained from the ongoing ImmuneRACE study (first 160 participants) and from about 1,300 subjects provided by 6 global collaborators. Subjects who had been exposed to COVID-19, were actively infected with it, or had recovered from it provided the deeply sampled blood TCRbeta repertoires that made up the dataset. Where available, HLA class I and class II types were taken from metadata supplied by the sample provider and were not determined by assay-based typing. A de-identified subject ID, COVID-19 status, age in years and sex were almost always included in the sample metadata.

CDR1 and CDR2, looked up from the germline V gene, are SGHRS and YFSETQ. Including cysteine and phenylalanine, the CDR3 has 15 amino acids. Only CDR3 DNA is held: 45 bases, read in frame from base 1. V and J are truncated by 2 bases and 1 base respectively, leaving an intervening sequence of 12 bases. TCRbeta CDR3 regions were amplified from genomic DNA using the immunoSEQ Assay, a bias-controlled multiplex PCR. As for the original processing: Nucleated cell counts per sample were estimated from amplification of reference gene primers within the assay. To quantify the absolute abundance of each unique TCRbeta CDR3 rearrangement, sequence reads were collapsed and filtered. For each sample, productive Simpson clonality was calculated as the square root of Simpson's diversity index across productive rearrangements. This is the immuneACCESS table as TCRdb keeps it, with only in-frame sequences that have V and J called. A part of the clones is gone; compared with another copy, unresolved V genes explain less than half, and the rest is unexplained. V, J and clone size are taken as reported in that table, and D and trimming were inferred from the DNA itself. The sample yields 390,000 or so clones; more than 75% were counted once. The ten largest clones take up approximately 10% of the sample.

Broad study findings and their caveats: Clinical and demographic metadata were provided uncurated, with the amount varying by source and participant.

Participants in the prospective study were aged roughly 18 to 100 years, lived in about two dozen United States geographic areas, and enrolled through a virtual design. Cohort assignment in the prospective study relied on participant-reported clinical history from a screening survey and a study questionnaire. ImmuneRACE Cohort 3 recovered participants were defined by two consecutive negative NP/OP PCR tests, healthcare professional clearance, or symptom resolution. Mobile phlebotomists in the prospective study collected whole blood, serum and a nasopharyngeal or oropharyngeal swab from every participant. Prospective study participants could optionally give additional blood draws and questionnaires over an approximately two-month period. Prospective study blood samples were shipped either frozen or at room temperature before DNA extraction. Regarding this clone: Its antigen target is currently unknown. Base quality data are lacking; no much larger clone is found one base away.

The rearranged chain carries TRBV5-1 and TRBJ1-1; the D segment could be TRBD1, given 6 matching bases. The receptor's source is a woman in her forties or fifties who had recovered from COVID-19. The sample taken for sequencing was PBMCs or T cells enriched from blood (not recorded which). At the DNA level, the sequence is TGCGCCAGCAGCTTACAGGGCCATGGGAACACTGAAGCTTTCTTT. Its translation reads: CASSLQGHGNTEAFF.